The 8 T cell receptor beta chains listed next were all sequenced from one sample in a study of sequential checkpoint blockade in melanoma. Treatment here: randomized to nivolumab then ipilimumab (arm A) or the reverse (arm B). Sequencing was performed with immunoSEQ multiplex PCR; in TCRdb, only in-frame clones are kept and a portion is missing. The data show 7,000 to 8,500 clones, approximately 60% seen once. Source: CD8+ T cells sorted from blood (inferred from file names), taken from a patient given nivolumab and ipilimumab in sequence. The receptor set was obtained from a human donor with melanoma.

This clone showed up just a few times. The rearrangement joins TRBV27 to TRBJ2-7, with 7 bases lining up with TRBD1. Trimming removed 6 bases from V and 4 bases from J; junction bases left unmatched: 9. In germline, CDR1 is MNHEY, CDR2 SMNVEV (reference sequence). The CDR3 has 14 residues. The CDR3 DNA follows: TGTGCCAGCAGCCCCGGGACAGAGATTTACGAGCAGTACTTC. The encoded protein is CASSPGTEIYEQYF.

V and J are TRBV6-6 and TRBJ2-7; 10 bases map to TRBD2. Germline V gene lookup returns CDR1 MNHNY and CDR2 SVGAGI (reference sequence). With V trimmed by 8 bases and J by 0 bases, 4 bases remained unmatched. This CDR3 is built from 14 residues. CDR3 region: CASGSSGSSYEQYF. The DNA for the CDR3 is TGTGCCAGCGGCTCTAGCGGGAGCTCCTACGAGCAGTACTTC.

This clone was seen a handful of times. The chain couples TRBV4-3 to TRBJ2-7; no reliable D call. Germline CDR1 and CDR2: LGHNA and YSLEER. The CDR3 consists of 15 residues. V gave up 0 bases and J gave up 3 bases, with 12 bases separating them. CDR3: CASSQDEGSFYEQYF. The DNA of the CDR3 is TGCGCCAGCAGCCAAGATGAAGGTAGCTTCTACGAGCAGTACTTC.

This clone is labeled as medium-sized. The J gene is TRBJ2-7, the V gene TRBV6-5; possible D gene TRBD1, 5 bases. The germline gives CDR1 MNHEY, CDR2 SVGAGI. Deletions cut 6 bases from V and 0 bases from J, with 12 bases between. The CDR3 has 14 amino acids. Written as DNA, the CDR3 is TGTGCCAGCAGGGAGCAGGGTATCTCCTACGAGCAGTACTTC. Residues: CASREQGISYEQYF.

As regards this clone: The junction differs from germline at one of its ends, possibly a read error. V gene TRBV27 combines with J gene TRBJ1-2; 9 nucleotides agree with TRBD1. Germline V gene lookup returns CDR1 MNHEY and CDR2 SMNVEV (reference sequence). There are 12 residues in the CDR3. The CDR3 protein is CASSHRDRALYF. In DNA, the CDR3 is TGTGCCAGCAGTCACCGGGACAGGGCGTTATACTTC.

The J gene is TRBJ1-1, the V gene TRBV7-6; tentative D call: TRBD1 (5 bases). V lost 3 bases, J lost 8 bases, and 7 bases lay in between. The CDR3 runs 11 residues. Germline V gene data show CDR1 as SGHVS and CDR2 as FNYEAQ. The chain's CDR3 is CASSFGQEAFF. CDR3 nucleotide sequence: TGTGCCAGCAGCTTTGGACAAGAAGCTTTCTTT.

The genes are TRBV19 and TRBJ2-7; D perhaps matches TRBD2 (6 bases). CDR1 and CDR2 (germline): LNHDA, SQIVND (reference sequence). The CDR3 extends over 14 amino acids. Trimming pared 5 bases from V and 2 bases from J, leaving 13 bases between. CDR3 amino acids: CASSLGLPPYEQYF. The CDR3 DNA follows: TGTGCCAGTAGTTTGGGACTTCCCCCCTACGAGCAGTACTTC.

V gene TRBV5-5 combines with J gene TRBJ2-7, with TRBD1 identical over 12 bases. The germline gives CDR1 SGHKS, CDR2 YYEKEE (reference sequence). This CDR3 has 14 residues. J gave up 2 bases and V 6 bases, and 3 bases lay outside the gene matches. This CDR3 is CASIGTGGPYEQYF. The CDR3 DNA sequence: TGTGCCAGCATCGGGACAGGGGGCCCCTACGAGCAGTACTTC.